This TCR beta chain was sequenced during a study of cytomegalovirus exposure and HLA in healthy donors. Study results and caveats: It was confirmed in vitro that a few of the CMV-associated chains were specific for CMV antigens. Many donors shared some public TCRs, even though most TCR sequences were rare. High specificity and sensitivity for cytomegalovirus status were reported for the classifier.

Sequenced by immunoSEQ multiplex PCR; TCRdb stores in-frame clones only, minus some. The sample consists of fewer than 200,000 clones, about 95% of them appearing once. CDR3 size: 17 residues. V was trimmed by 4 bases and J by 3 bases, leaving 20 bases between them. Germline loops: CDR1 SGHTS, CDR2 YDEGEE. Of note for this clone: Its matching antigen is unknown.

The gene calls are TRBV5-8 and TRBJ1-5; tentative D call: TRBD1 (6 bases). What was sequenced was PBMCs. The clonotype comes from a woman under 30 in good health and CMV-seronegative. CDR3 loop: CASSHPAPGTFNQPQHF. CDR3 nucleotides: TGTGCCAGCAGCCACCCCGCTCCCGGGACATTCAATCAGCCCCAGCATTTT.